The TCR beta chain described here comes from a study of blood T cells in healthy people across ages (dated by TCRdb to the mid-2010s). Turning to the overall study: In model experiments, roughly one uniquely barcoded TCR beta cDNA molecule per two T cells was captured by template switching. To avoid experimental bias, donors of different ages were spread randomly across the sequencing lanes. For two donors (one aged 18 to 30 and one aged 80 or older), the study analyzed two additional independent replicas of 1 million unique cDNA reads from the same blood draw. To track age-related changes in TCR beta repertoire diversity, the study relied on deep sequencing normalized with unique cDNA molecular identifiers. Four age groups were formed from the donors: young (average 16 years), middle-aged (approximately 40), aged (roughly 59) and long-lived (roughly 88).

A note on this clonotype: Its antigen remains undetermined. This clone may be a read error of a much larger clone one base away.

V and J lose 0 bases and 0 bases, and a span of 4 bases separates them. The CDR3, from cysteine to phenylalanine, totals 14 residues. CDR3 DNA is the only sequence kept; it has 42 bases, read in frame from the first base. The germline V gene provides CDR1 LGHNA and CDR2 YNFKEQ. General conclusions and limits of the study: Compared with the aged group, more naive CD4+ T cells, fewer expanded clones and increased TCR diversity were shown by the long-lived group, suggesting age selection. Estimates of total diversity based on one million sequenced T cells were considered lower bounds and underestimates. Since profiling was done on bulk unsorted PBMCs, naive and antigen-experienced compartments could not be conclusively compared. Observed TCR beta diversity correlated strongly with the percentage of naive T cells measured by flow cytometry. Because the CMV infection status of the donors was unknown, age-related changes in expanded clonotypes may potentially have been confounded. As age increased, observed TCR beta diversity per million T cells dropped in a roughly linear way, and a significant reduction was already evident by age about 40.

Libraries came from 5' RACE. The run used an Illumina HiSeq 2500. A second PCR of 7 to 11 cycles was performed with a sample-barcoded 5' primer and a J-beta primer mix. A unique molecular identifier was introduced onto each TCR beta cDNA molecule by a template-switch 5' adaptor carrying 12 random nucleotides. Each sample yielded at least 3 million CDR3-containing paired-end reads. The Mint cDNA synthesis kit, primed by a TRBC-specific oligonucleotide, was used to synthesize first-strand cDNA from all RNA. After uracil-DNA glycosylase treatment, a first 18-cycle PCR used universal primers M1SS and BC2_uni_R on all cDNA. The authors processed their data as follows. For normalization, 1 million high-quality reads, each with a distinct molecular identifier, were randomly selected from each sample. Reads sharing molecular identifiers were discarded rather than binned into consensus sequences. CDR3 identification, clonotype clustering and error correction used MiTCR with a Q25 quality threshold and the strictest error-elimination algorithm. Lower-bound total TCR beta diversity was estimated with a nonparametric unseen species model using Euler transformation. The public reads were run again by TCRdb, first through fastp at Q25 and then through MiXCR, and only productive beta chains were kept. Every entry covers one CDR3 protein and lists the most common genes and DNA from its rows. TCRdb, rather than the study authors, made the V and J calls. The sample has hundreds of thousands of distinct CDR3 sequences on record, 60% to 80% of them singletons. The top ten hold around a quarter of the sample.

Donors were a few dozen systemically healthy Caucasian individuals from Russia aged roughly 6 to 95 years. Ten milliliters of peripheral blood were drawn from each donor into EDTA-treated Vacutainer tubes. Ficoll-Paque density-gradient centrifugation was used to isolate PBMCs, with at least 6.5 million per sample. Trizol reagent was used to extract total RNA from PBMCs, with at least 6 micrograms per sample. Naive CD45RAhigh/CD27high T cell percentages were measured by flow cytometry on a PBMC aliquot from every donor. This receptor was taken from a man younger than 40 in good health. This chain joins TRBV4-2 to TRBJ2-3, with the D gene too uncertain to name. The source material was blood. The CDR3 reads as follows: CASSQDQSTDTQYF. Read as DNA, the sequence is TGTGCCAGCAGCCAAGATCAAAGCACAGATACGCAGTATTTT.